Below, 10 T cell receptor beta chains from the same sample are listed, as sequenced in a study of vaccination effects on CD4 cells after COVID-19. The antigens for these receptors are not known. Here immunoSEQ multiplex PCR was the method, and the copy in TCRdb shows in-frame clones only, minus some. The sample yields under 30,000 clones, 50% to 70% seen once. Once cultured for approximately ten days, the cells underwent separation to obtain CD4+ T cells. The material was CD4+ T cells from PBMCs cultured without peptide, obtained before COVID-19 vaccination. These receptors were obtained from a human donor who received a COVID-19 vaccine.

The CDR3 spells CASSPYIRGSNTEAFF. The CDR3, as DNA: TGTGCCAGCTCACCATACATCCGGGGATCGAACACTGAAGCTTTCTTT. The chain couples TRBV18 to TRBJ1-1; D gene uncertain. V lost 2 bases and J lost 1, with 14 bases in between. Germline assignment: CDR1 KGHSH and CDR2 LQKENI. The CDR3 runs to 16 residues.

The rearrangement joins TRBV4-2 to TRBJ2-1, with D perhaps matching TRBD2 (5 bases). Germline CDR1 and CDR2: LGHNA and YNFKEQ. V lost 3 bases to trimming and J lost 0 bases, with 9 bases between them. The CDR3 has 15 amino acids. CDR3 sequence: CASSQTGSSYNEQFF. The CDR3, as DNA: TGTGCCAGCAGCCAGACGGGGAGCTCCTACAATGAGCAGTTCTTC.

The rearrangement joins TRBV7-9 to TRBJ1-1; a possible D gene is TRBD1 (5 bases). This CDR3 comprises 12 residues. Trimming pared 6 bases from V and 2 bases from J, leaving 7 bases between. Per germline, CDR1 SEHNR and CDR2 FQNEAQ (reference sequence). CDR3 DNA sequence: TGTGCCAGCAGTTGGGACAACACTGAAGCTTTCTTT. This sequence encodes CASSWDNTEAFF.

This clone was seen only a few times. J is TRBJ1-3 and V is TRBV11-2; D unresolved. Germline lookup yields CDR1 SGHAT and CDR2 FQNNGV. The CDR3 runs to 14 residues. V was pared by 5 bases and J by 0 bases, with 8 bases between. The chain's CDR3 is CASSRGSSGNTIYF. The CDR3 DNA reads TGTGCCAGCAGCCGAGGCAGCTCTGGAAACACCATATATTTT.

The count of this clone is one. This chain links TRBV5-1 with TRBJ1-1; D is perhaps TRBD1 (6 bases). Deletions cut 1 base from V and 7 bases from J, with 23 bases between. Per the germline V gene, CDR1 is SGHRS and CDR2 is YFSETQ. The CDR3 consists of 17 residues. The CDR3 sequence: CASSLSARASTGGEAFF. The CDR3 nucleotides are TGCGCCAGCAGCTTGTCTGCCCGGGCCTCGACAGGTGGTGAAGCTTTCTTT. Filled out from reference TRBV5-1 and TRBJ1-1, the complete variable domain reads KAGVTQTPRYLIKTRGQQVTLSCSPISGHRSVSWYQQTPGQGLQFLFEYFSETQRNKGNFPGRFSGRQFSNSRSEMNVSTLELGDSALYLCASSLSARASTGGEAFFGQGTRLTVV.

This clone has only a few counts. The V call is TRBV5-4, the J call TRBJ1-1, with a tentative D call TRBD1 (5 bases). The germline V and J ends were trimmed by 4 bases and 0 bases, with 13 bases remaining between them. The CDR3 runs to 15 residues. From germline, CDR1 is SGHNT and CDR2 YYREEE (reference sequence). The CDR3, as DNA: TGTGCCAGCAGCCTGAGACAAGGGGTGAACACTGAAGCTTTCTTT. It specifies CASSLRQGVNTEAFF.

This chain joins TRBV20-1 and TRBJ1-5; 7 bases are shared with TRBD1. V shed 3 bases, J shed 13 bases, and the junction held 6 bases outside the gene matches. Per germline, CDR1 DFQATT and CDR2 SNEGSKA (reference sequence). The CDR3 has 11 residues. The CDR3 nucleotides are TGCAGTGCTAGGTTCCCGGGACAGCAGCATTTT. This encodes CSARFPGQQHF.

The genes are TRBV6-4 and TRBJ2-7, with 11 positions matching TRBD2. CDR1 and CDR2 from the germline V gene are MRHNA and SNTAGT. The CDR3 loop spans 15 amino acids. Losses at the gene ends were 2 bases for V and 0 bases for J; bases not matched to a gene: 0. The CDR3, as DNA: TGTGCCAGCAGTGACGGGACTAGCGGCTCCTACGAGCAGTACTTC. It is translated as CASSDGTSGSYEQYF.

This sequence joins TRBV29-1 and TRBJ1-3, with TRBD1 as a possible D gene (6 bases). Germline assignment: CDR1 SQVTM and CDR2 ANQGSEA. The V end lost 7 bases, the J end lost 4 bases, and 17 bases lay between the germline ends. This CDR3 is built from 14 residues. The CDR3: CSGSRSGEGNTIYF. DNA for the CDR3: TGCAGCGGGAGCAGATCAGGGGAAGGAAACACCATATATTTT.

The V call is TRBV15, the J call TRBJ2-2; no clear D gene. This CDR3 is 15 amino acids long. V lost 0 bases, J lost 6 bases, and 11 bases lay in between. In germline, CDR1 is LNHNV, CDR2 YYDKDF (reference sequence). As DNA, the CDR3 is TGTGCCACCAGCAGAGAGGTTAGCCTGCCCGGGGAGCTGTTTTTT. Translating gives CATSREVSLPGELFF. The full variable domain, with the rest looked up from reference TRBV15 and TRBJ2-2, is DAMVIQNPRYQVTQFGKPVTLSCSQTLNHNVMYWYQQKSSQAPKLLFHYYDKDFNNEADTPDNFQSRRPNTSFCFLDIRSPGLGDTAMYLCATSREVSLPGELFFGEGSRLTVL.